Sequencing of this T cell receptor (beta chain) was carried out in a study of T cell responses to AZD1222 COVID-19 vaccine. Regarding the study as a whole: The reported proportion of spike-specific TCRs targeting unmutated variant regions was nearly half. The donor cohort was predominantly white British with a female majority, and clonal diversity may have been underestimated. Vaccine-associated CD4 TCRs ranged over spike, dominating at 160-218 and 743-854. Receipt of two AZD1222 doses was followed by a rise in Spike-specific TCR breadth and depth.

V dropped 5 bases and J dropped 6 bases, with 12 bases sitting between them. CDR3 size: 13 residues. Germline lookup yields CDR1 PRHDT and CDR2 FYEKMQ (reference sequence). On this clone: Its cognate antigen is unknown.

Clones were read by immunoSEQ multiplex PCR, and TCRdb kept only the in-frame ones, dropping some. Of 130,000 to 150,000 clones detected, more than 70% appear once; the ten largest clones hold under 2.5%. The clonotype was recovered from an adult in good health. This material consisted of peripheral blood, taken on day 0 of AZD1222 vaccination. V gene TRBV13 combines with J gene TRBJ2-3; a possible D gene is TRBD1 (5 bases). CDR3 in DNA: TGTGCCAGCAGCCCCACATCAGGGGATACGCAGTATTTT. Translating gives CASSPTSGDTQYF. The full variable domain, in which reference TRBV13 and TRBJ2-3 provide the parts outside the CDR3, is AAGVIQSPRHLIKEKRETATLKCYPIPRHDTVYWYQQGPGQDPQFLISFYEKMQSDKGSIPDRFSAQQFSDYHSELNMSSLELGDSALYFCASSPTSGDTQYFGPGTRLTVL.